Below are 17 T cell receptor beta chains sequenced from a single sample in a study of CD8+CD57+ T cells in acquired aplastic anemia. Patients picked for sequencing had shown CD8+CD57+ cell expansion detected by flow cytometry. TCR beta VDJ and CDR3 profiling used genomic DNA as template. TCRdb re-derived calls from the reads in MiXCR, one entry per CDR3 protein. The sample has 150,000 to 200,000 distinct CDR3 sequences, approximately 48% seen once; the top ten hold about 9.7%. The source material was sorted CD4+, CD8+, or CD8+CD57+ T cells (not recorded which) from PBMCs. Receptors originate from a human donor with aplastic anemia.

This clonotype was seen many times. The chain employs TRBV5-1 and TRBJ1-4, with D hard to call. V gave up 4 bases and J gave up 2 bases, with 12 bases separating them. Per the germline V gene, CDR1 is SGHRS and CDR2 is YFSETQ. The CDR3 sequence is 15 residues long. The CDR3 DNA reads TGCGCCAGCAGCACCGGGCGGACGACTAATGAAAAACTGTTTTTT. Its translation is CASSTGRTTNEKLFF. The full variable domain, rest sourced from reference TRBV5-1 and TRBJ1-4, is KAGVTQTPRYLIKTRGQQVTLSCSPISGHRSVSWYQQTPGQGLQFLFEYFSETQRNKGNFPGRFSGRQFSNSRSEMNVSTLELGDSALYLCASSTGRTTNEKLFFGSGTQLSVL.

V and J are TRBV7-3 and TRBJ2-5; D is possibly TRBD2 (5 bases). The CDR3 consists of 14 residues. V was trimmed by 5 bases and J by 2 bases, leaving 12 bases between them. Germline CDR1 SGHTA, CDR2 FQGTGA. The CDR3 loop is CASSMTGKQETQYF. The DNA for the CDR3 is TGTGCCAGCAGCATGACCGGGAAGCAAGAGACCCAGTACTTC. The variable domain in full, with the rest retrieved from reference TRBV7-3 and TRBJ2-5, is GAGVSQTPSNKVTEKGKYVELRCDPISGHTALYWYRQSLGQGPEFLIYFQGTGAADDSGLPNDRFFAVRPEGSVSTLKIQRTERGDSAVYLCASSMTGKQETQYFGPGTRLLVL.

This clonotype was counted between two and nine times. The chain carries TRBV7-9 and TRBJ2-7; TRBD2 aligns across 7 bases. Per germline, CDR1 SEHNR and CDR2 FQNEAQ (reference sequence). There are 13 residues in the CDR3. V trimming: 5 bases; J trimming: 3 bases; junction bases outside the gene matches: 4. CDR3 bases: TGTGCCAGCAGCGGTAGCGGGTACTACGAGCAGTACTTC. It translates to CASSGSGYYEQYF.

The chain recombines TRBV15 with TRBJ2-5; D perhaps matches TRBD1 (6 bases). V was shortened by 1 base and J by 2 bases, with 8 bases between the two germline ends. Germline V gene data show CDR1 as LNHNV and CDR2 as YYDKDF (reference sequence). The CDR3 consists of 14 residues. CDR3 in amino acids: CATSRGGQQETQYF. The CDR3 DNA is TGTGCCACCAGCAGAGGAGGACAGCAAGAGACCCAGTACTTC.

This clonotype has ten or more counts. The V call is TRBV5-1, the J call TRBJ2-5; 8 bases line up with TRBD2. Trimming at V came to 5 bases and at J to 4 bases, leaving 10 bases not matched to a gene. This CDR3 contains 15 residues. CDR1 is SGHRS, CDR2 YFSETQ, per germline. The CDR3 spells CASRSSGSVGETQYF. In DNA, the CDR3 is TGCGCCAGCAGGTCCAGCGGGAGTGTGGGAGAGACCCAGTACTTC.

This clonotype turned up a few times. The genes are TRBV2 and TRBJ2-5, with D tentatively TRBD2 (5 bases). V lost 9 bases and J 5 bases, leaving 10 bases between the germline ends. The CDR3 has 11 amino acids. The germline V gene encodes CDR1 SNHLY and CDR2 FYNNEI. The CDR3 reads CASVAWETQYF. The CDR3 coding sequence is TGTGCCAGTGTAGCGTGGGAGACCCAGTACTTC.

This clonotype was recorded many times. The chain combines TRBV19 with TRBJ1-3, with D perhaps matching TRBD1 (5 bases). Germline V CDR1 and CDR2: LNHDA, SQIVND (reference sequence). CDR3 length: 14 amino acids. V lost 3 bases and J 4 bases, leaving 10 bases between the germline ends. For the CDR3, the DNA is TGTGCCAGTAGTATGGGGGTATCCGGAAACACCATATATTTT. It encodes CASSMGVSGNTIYF.

The J gene is TRBJ1-1, the V gene TRBV9; D not certain. Germline-derived CDR1 and CDR2 are SGDLS and YYNGEE. This CDR3 has 11 amino acids. V gave up 0 bases and J gave up 8 bases, with 5 bases separating them. The CDR3 region is CASSVVTEAFF. The DNA for the CDR3 is TGTGCCAGCAGCGTAGTCACAGAAGCTTTCTTT.

In DNA, the CDR3 is TGTGCCACCAGCAAAGGGCATGAAAAACTGTTTTTT. Amino acids: CATSKGHEKLFF. V usage is TRBV15 and J usage is TRBJ1-4; D remains ambiguous. The germline V gene has CDR1 LNHNV and CDR2 YYDKDF (reference sequence). CDR3 length equals 12 residues. V was trimmed by 4 bases and J by 6 bases, leaving 6 bases between them.

This clonotype was seen ten or more times. The chain carries TRBV6-5 and TRBJ1-1; 7 bases fit TRBD1. V was clipped by 4 bases and J by 2 bases; unmatched bases: 7. CDR1 MNHEY and CDR2 SVGAGI come from the germline V gene. CDR3 length equals 15 residues. The CDR3 region has the DNA TGTGCCAGCAGTTTACCCGGGACAGAAAACACTGAAGCTTTCTTT. Its translation: CASSLPGTENTEAFF.

In its sample, this clonotype was seen many times. V usage is TRBV5-4 and J usage is TRBJ2-2, with D possibly TRBD2 on 6 matching bases. V lost 3 bases and J 1 base, leaving 10 bases between the germline ends. CDR1 is SGHNT, CDR2 YYREEE, per germline (reference sequence). This CDR3 contains 15 residues. The CDR3 coding sequence is TGTGCCAGCAGCTCGGGACTCAAGAACACCGGGGAGCTGTTTTTT. Translating it yields CASSSGLKNTGELFF. The full variable domain, in which reference TRBV5-4 and TRBJ2-2 provide the parts outside the CDR3, is ETGVTQSPTHLIKTRGQQVTLRCSSQSGHNTVSWYQQALGQGPQFIFQYYREEENGRGNFPPRFSGLQFPNYSSELNVNALELDDSALYLCASSSGLKNTGELFFGEGSRLTVL.

The CDR3 here is CASSLTLGAGETQYF. In nucleotides, the CDR3 is TGTGCCAGCAGCTTGACACTAGGGGCCGGGGAGACCCAGTACTTC. The chain recombines TRBV7-6 with TRBJ2-5, with D perhaps assigned TRBD1 or TRBD2 (5 bases each). CDR3 length: 15 residues. CDR1 is SGHVS and CDR2 is FNYEAQ in the germline V gene. Trimming removed 3 bases at V and 5 bases at J, with 16 bases between.

This clonotype was observed a few times. The gene calls are TRBV20-1 and TRBJ2-1; 8 positions match TRBD2. Germline CDR1 and CDR2: DFQATT and SNEGSKA (reference sequence). CDR3 size: 15 residues. Losses at the gene ends were 3 bases for V and 12 bases for J; bases not matched to a gene: 16. The chain's CDR3 is CSARPSTGGPDTQFF. The DNA of the CDR3 is TGCAGTGCTAGGCCCTCGACGGGAGGGCCAGATACGCAGTTCTTC.

This clonotype was counted a few times. This rearrangement joins TRBV7-8 to TRBJ1-2; a possible D gene is TRBD1 (5 bases). V lost 5 bases, J lost 8 bases, and 12 bases lay in between. Germline V gives CDR1 SGHVS, CDR2 FQNEAQ. CDR3 length equals 12 residues. DNA of the CDR3: TGTGCCAGCAGCCCAGGGTCAGGCGGCTACACCTTC. Translation gives CASSPGSGGYTF.

This clonotype turned up a few times. The V call is TRBV3-1, the J call TRBJ2-1; perhaps TRBD2 as D (5 bases). Trimming stripped 4 bases from V and 12 bases from J, with 16 bases between. This CDR3 comprises 13 residues. The germline gives CDR1 LGHDT, CDR2 YNNKEL (reference sequence). The CDR3 loop is CASSPLLESGQFF. In DNA, the CDR3 is TGTGCCAGCAGCCCTCTCCTAGAAAGCGGGCAGTTCTTC.

J is TRBJ1-5 and V is TRBV19; TRBD1 aligns across 8 bases. The germline V gene encodes CDR1 LNHDA and CDR2 SQIVND (reference sequence). The CDR3 totals 14 residues. With V trimmed by 0 bases and J by 11 bases, 6 bases remained unmatched. CDR3 protein: CASSIDRQGSAQHF. The CDR3 bases are TGTGCCAGTAGTATAGATCGACAGGGGAGCGCCCAGCATTTT. The full variable domain, completed using reference TRBV19 and TRBJ1-5, is DGGITQSPKYLFRKEGQNVTLSCEQNLNHDAMYWYRQDPGQGLRLIYYSQIVNDFQKGDIAEGYSVSREKKESFPLTVTSAQKNPTAFYLCASSIDRQGSAQHFGDGTRLSIL.

This clonotype was seen only a few times. A much bigger clone sits one base away, suggesting this may be a read error. The chain joins TRBV20-1 to TRBJ2-5; D remains unclear. The CDR3 has 13 residues. V lost 1 base, J lost 5 bases, and 11 bases lay in between. Germline V gene sequence: CDR1 DFQATT, CDR2 SNEGSKA (reference sequence). The CDR3 reads CSARGNLGETQYF. In nucleotides, the CDR3 is TGCAGTGCTAGAGGTAATTTGGGGGAGACCCAGTACTTC.